This T cell receptor beta chain was recorded in a study of blood T cell repertoires in COVID-19. Study summary: There were acute and convalescent COVID-19 samples, and they came from the United States, Italy and Spain.

The table came from immunoSEQ multiplex PCR; TCRdb's copy has only in-frame clones and leaves some out. This table has roughly 95,000 clones, 82% appearing once. V lost 4 bases, J lost 6 bases, and 6 bases lay in between. The CDR3 loop spans 11 amino acids. The TCR comes from a man aged 50 to 59 with active or convalescent COVID-19. This chain connects TRBV12-3 or TRBV12-4 to TRBJ1-1; the D is unclear. Sequenced: peripheral blood. The CDR3 is CASSSPAEAFF. The DNA for the CDR3 is TGTGCCAGCAGTTCCCCTGCTGAAGCTTTCTTT.